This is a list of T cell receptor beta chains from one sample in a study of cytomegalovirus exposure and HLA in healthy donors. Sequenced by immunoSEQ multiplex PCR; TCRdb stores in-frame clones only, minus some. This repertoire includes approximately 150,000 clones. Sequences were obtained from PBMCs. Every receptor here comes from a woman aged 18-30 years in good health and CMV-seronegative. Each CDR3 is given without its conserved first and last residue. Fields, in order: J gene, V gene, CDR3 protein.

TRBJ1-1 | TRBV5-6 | ASSVGRGTEAF
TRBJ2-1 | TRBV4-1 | ASSPRLAGGPYNEQF
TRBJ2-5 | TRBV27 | ASSLLGQETQY
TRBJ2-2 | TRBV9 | ASSGPFISGVNTGELF
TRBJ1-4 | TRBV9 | ASSATRDSLNEKLF
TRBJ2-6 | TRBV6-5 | ASSRGVSGANVLT
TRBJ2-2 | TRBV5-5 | ASSPATPGSGELF
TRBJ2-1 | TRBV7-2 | ASSLEWTSGRNEQF
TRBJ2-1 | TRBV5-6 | ASSPEGSGRLSSYNEQF
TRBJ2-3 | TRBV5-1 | ASSLDRGSTDTQY
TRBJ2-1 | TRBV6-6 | ASSWDSGVLSEQF
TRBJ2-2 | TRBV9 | ASSIHGGLAANTGELF
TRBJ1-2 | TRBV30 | ASTLTRADYGYT
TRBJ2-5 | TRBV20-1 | SAELGKTQY
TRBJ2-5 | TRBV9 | ASSVGLAIQETQY
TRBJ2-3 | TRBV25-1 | ASSELASSTDTQY
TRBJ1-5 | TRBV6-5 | ASSYGGSNQPQH
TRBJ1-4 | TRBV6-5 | ASSPPGSGNEKLF
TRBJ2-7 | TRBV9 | ASSVEAGGSYEQY